What follows are 11 T cell receptor beta chains derived from one specimen sequenced in a study of T cell responses to AZD1222 COVID-19 vaccine. The method was immunoSEQ multiplex PCR; TCRdb's version includes in-frame clones alone and lacks a portion of them. The sample lists 100,000 to 150,000 clones, 80% to 95% occurring once. This specimen was peripheral blood, taken 28 days after the second AZD1222 dose. The receptors were sampled from an adult who received the AZD1222 COVID-19 vaccine.

The V gene is TRBV6-4, the J gene TRBJ2-3; 10 positions match TRBD2. CDR3 length: 17 residues. The trim removed 1 base at V and 5 bases at J, leaving 9 bases unmatched. Germline assignment: CDR1 MRHNA and CDR2 SNTAGT. CDR3 sequence: CASSDLASGSSVDTQYF. The CDR3, as DNA: TGTGCCAGCAGTGACTTGGCTAGCGGGAGTTCGGTAGATACGCAGTATTTT.

The genes are TRBV11-3 and TRBJ2-1, with 9 positions matching TRBD1. The CDR3 contains 15 residues. The V gene end was trimmed by 4 bases and the J gene end by 7 bases; junction bases not matched to a gene: 8. Per germline, CDR1 SGHNT and CDR2 YENEEA. CDR3 nucleotides: TGTGCCAGCAGCTCCGACAGGGGGTCAAGGAATGAGCAGTTCTTC. Translation gives CASSSDRGSRNEQFF.

This clone was observed once. The J gene is TRBJ2-1, the V gene TRBV19; 7 bases agree with TRBD2. Germline values: CDR1 LNHDA, CDR2 SQIVND (reference sequence). Trimming removed 2 bases from V and 3 bases from J; junction bases left unmatched: 4. The CDR3 has 15 amino acids. The CDR3 region has the DNA TGTGCCAGTAGTATAAGCCTAGCGGTCTACAATGAGCAGTTCTTC. The encoded protein is CASSISLAVYNEQFF.

This chain links TRBV7-9 with TRBJ2-5, with 7 positions matching TRBD1. V lost 6 bases to trimming and J lost 1 base; unmatched junction nucleotides: 5. Germline V lookup: CDR1 SEHNR, CDR2 FQNEAQ (reference sequence). The CDR3 has 14 amino acids. The CDR3 loop reads CASRNRDSQETQYF. The CDR3, as DNA: TGTGCCAGCAGAAACCGGGACAGCCAAGAGACCCAGTACTTC.

V gene TRBV12-3 or TRBV12-4 combines with J gene TRBJ1-2, with no clear D. The CDR3 runs 13 residues. V shed 7 bases and J shed 6 bases, with 15 bases lying between them. CDR3 amino acids: CASKTEAENGYTF. The CDR3 DNA follows: TGTGCCAGCAAAACAGAGGCCGAAAATGGCTACACCTTC.

In DNA, the CDR3 is TGCGCCAGCAGCCCGGGGGGGAATTCACCCCTCCACTTT. Its translation: CASSPGGNSPLHF. V and J are TRBV5-1 and TRBJ1-6; maybe TRBD1 (5 bases). CDR3 length: 13 amino acids. In germline, CDR1 is SGHRS, CDR2 YFSETQ. Trimming left V 4 bases short and J 7 bases short, with 9 bases between. Variable domain in full (rest from reference TRBV5-1 and TRBJ1-6): KAGVTQTPRYLIKTRGQQVTLSCSPISGHRSVSWYQQTPGQGLQFLFEYFSETQRNKGNFPGRFSGRQFSNSRSEMNVSTLELGDSALYLCASSPGGNSPLHFGNGTRLTVT.

This chain links TRBV2 with TRBJ1-6; D is undetermined. The V end was cut by 2 bases, the J end by 1 base, with 9 bases between. The CDR3 totals 16 residues. Looked up from germline, CDR1 is SNHLY and CDR2 is FYNNEI. The CDR3 DNA follows: TGTGCCAGCAGTGAATGGGGTGGATCCTATAATTCACCCCTCCACTTT. It translates to CASSEWGGSYNSPLHF.

V usage is TRBV7-2 and J usage is TRBJ2-7; no reliable D call. CDR3 length equals 12 residues. The V gene's germline CDR1 is SGHTA and CDR2 FQGNSA. Between the trimmed V and J ends, which lost 3 bases and 4 bases, there was a span of 7 bases. CDR3 protein: CASSFLGYEQYF. In DNA, the CDR3 is TGTGCCAGCAGCTTCCTCGGGTACGAGCAGTACTTC.

The chain combines TRBV2 with TRBJ1-2; D uncertain. The germline CDR1 and CDR2 sequences are SNHLY and FYNNEI. V was shortened by 8 bases and J by 8 bases, with 21 bases between the two germline ends. This CDR3 spans 14 amino acids. CDR3 nucleotide sequence: TGTGCCAGCTTTCTTAACCGGGCCCGAGGGGGCTACACCTTC. The encoded protein is CASFLNRARGGYTF.

The chain recombines TRBV10-3 with TRBJ2-7; possible D gene TRBD1, 6 bases. The ends were cut back, 4 bases at V and 7 bases at J, with 14 bases in the middle. Per germline, CDR1 ENHRY and CDR2 SYGVKD. The CDR3 loop spans 13 amino acids. The CDR3 region has the DNA TGTGCCATCAGTGGCACAGGGAAAAAGGAGCAGTACTTC. Translated, it gives CAISGTGKKEQYF.

The chain employs TRBV5-4 and TRBJ1-5; D remains unclear. V was shortened by 1 base and J by 7 bases, with 12 bases between the two germline ends. The CDR3 runs to 14 residues. Germline V gene lookup returns CDR1 SGHNT and CDR2 YYREEE (reference sequence). The chain's CDR3 is CASSLLGSGQPQHF. In nucleotides, the CDR3 is TGTGCCAGCAGCTTGCTCGGGTCGGGGCAGCCCCAGCATTTT.